Below, 32 T cell receptor beta chains from the same sample are listed, as sequenced in a study of CD8+CD57+ T cells in acquired aplastic anemia. For CDR3 and TCR beta VDJ profiling, genomic DNA was the template used. A single record per CDR3 protein comes from TCRdb applying MiXCR to the reads. The sample includes around 51,000 distinct CDR3 sequences, around two thirds of them seen just once. Sequenced sample: sorted CD4+, CD8+, or CD8+CD57+ T cells (not recorded which) from PBMCs. The receptors were gathered from a human donor in good health, serving as a control.

The chain combines TRBV19 with TRBJ2-7, with no clear D. From germline, CDR1 is LNHDA and CDR2 SQIVND (reference sequence). CDR3 length: 15 residues. The V and J ends lost 5 bases and 2 bases respectively, with 16 bases between them. The CDR3 loop is CASSRQSDPPYEQYF. The CDR3 DNA reads TGTGCCAGTAGTCGGCAGTCCGATCCACCCTACGAGCAGTACTTC. Full variable domain (remainder filled in from reference TRBV19 and TRBJ2-7): DGGITQSPKYLFRKEGQNVTLSCEQNLNHDAMYWYRQDPGQGLRLIYYSQIVNDFQKGDIAEGYSVSREKKESFPLTVTSAQKNPTAFYLCASSRQSDPPYEQYFGPGTRLTVT.

This clonotype was recorded many times. DNA for the CDR3: TGTGCCAGCAGTTACTTAGGCAACGAGCAGTACTTC. Translation: CASSYLGNEQYF. This rearrangement joins TRBV6-2 or TRBV6-3 to TRBJ2-7; D is ambiguous. Germline V lookup: CDR1 MNHEY, CDR2 SVGEGT. Trimming took 1 base from V and 5 from J, leaving 6 bases between them. This CDR3 region has 12 residues.

This chain links TRBV24-1 with TRBJ2-7; D remains ambiguous. The V gene lost 4 bases and the J gene lost 3 bases, with 9 bases spanning the gap. The CDR3 loop spans 13 amino acids. Germline CDR1 KGHDR, CDR2 SFDVKD. The CDR3, as DNA: TGTGCCACCAGTGACAGATCTAGCTACGAGCAGTACTTC. Translated: CATSDRSSYEQYF.

The V call is TRBV6-2 or TRBV6-3, the J call TRBJ1-2; 8 positions match TRBD1. The CDR3 is made up of 15 amino acids. The V segment lost 8 bases and the J segment 5 bases; nucleotides outside the gene matches: 13. The germline V gene has CDR1 MNHEY and CDR2 SVGEGT. The CDR3 region has the DNA TGTGCCAGCCTCGACAGGGGATCTGAAATGTATGGCTACACCTTC. This codes for CASLDRGSEMYGYTF.

The genes are TRBV2 and TRBJ1-2; D call uncertain. Germline CDR1 SNHLY, CDR2 FYNNEI. Trimming took 7 bases from V and 4 from J, leaving 19 bases between them. There are 15 residues in the CDR3. The CDR3 loop is CASNSEARTSYGYTF. In DNA, the CDR3 is TGTGCCAGCAATTCAGAGGCACGGACGAGCTATGGCTACACCTTC.

The chain uses TRBV15 and TRBJ2-7; TRBD1 agrees at 7 bases. With V trimmed by 5 bases and J by 1 base, 2 bases remained unmatched. Germline V gene lookup returns CDR1 LNHNV and CDR2 YYDKDF (reference sequence). This CDR3 has 13 amino acids. CDR3 DNA sequence: TGTGCCACCAGCCGACAGGGATCCTACGAGCAGTACTTC. It specifies CATSRQGSYEQYF.

CDR3 amino acids: CASSQGTSGGSYF. Written as DNA, the CDR3 is TGTGCCAGCAGCCAAGGTACTAGCGGGGGCTCTTACTTC. V and J are TRBV3-1 and TRBJ2-7; 11 bases line up with TRBD2. Looked up from germline, CDR1 is LGHDT and CDR2 is YNNKEL (reference sequence). CDR3 length: 13 residues. Unmatched junction bases numbered 6, after V lost 1 base and J lost 13 bases.

This chain connects TRBV20-1 to TRBJ1-2, with D possibly matching TRBD1 (6 bases). Germline CDR1 DFQATT, CDR2 SNEGSKA (reference sequence). Trimming left V 6 bases short and J 9 bases short, with 14 bases between. The CDR3 contains 11 residues. The CDR3 DNA reads TGCAGTGCACAAGGGGGTTATCGCTACACCTTC. Encoded protein: CSAQGGYRYTF.

CDR3 sequence: CASSPTGSRFF. Written as DNA, the CDR3 is TGTGCCAGCAGCCCGACAGGGTCTCGGTTCTTC. The V and J genes are TRBV7-2 and TRBJ2-1; 7 positions agree with TRBD1. V lost 5 bases to trimming and J lost 15 bases; unmatched junction nucleotides: 7. Germline CDR1 and CDR2: SGHTA and FQGNSA. This CDR3 has 11 residues. The complete variable domain, with remaining parts taken from reference TRBV7-2 and TRBJ2-1, reads GAGVSQSPSNKVTEKGKDVELRCDPISGHTALYWYRQSLGQGLEFLIYFQGNSAPDKSGLPSDRFSAERTGGSVSTLTIQRTQQEDSAVYLCASSPTGSRFFGPGTRLTVL.

The CDR3 DNA reads as TGCGCCAGCAGCTTGGTAGCGGGGGCAAGCAATGAGCAGTTCTTC. Translation gives CASSLVAGASNEQFF. The chain recombines TRBV5-1 with TRBJ2-1; TRBD2 agrees at 9 bases. Germline V gene sequence: CDR1 SGHRS, CDR2 YFSETQ. Trimming cost V 0 bases and J 6 bases; bases outside gene matches: 4. This CDR3 has 15 residues.

This sequence joins TRBV19 and TRBJ1-1, with no clear D. V lost 7 bases to trimming and J lost 8 bases, with 17 bases between them. The CDR3 consists of 13 residues. Germline-derived CDR1 and CDR2 are LNHDA and SQIVND (reference sequence). CDR3 loop: CASIQIAGREAFF. Here the CDR3 DNA reads TGTGCCAGTATTCAAATCGCCGGACGCGAAGCTTTCTTT.

The CDR3 loop reads CASSSTKTSGDTDTQYF. The CDR3, as DNA: TGTGCCAGCAGCTCAACGAAAACTAGCGGGGACACAGATACGCAGTATTTT. The V gene is TRBV11-2, the J gene TRBJ2-3; 10 bases are shared with TRBD2. J gave up 2 bases and V 4 bases, and 9 bases lay outside the gene matches. CDR1 is SGHAT, CDR2 FQNNGV, per germline. This CDR3 spans 17 amino acids.

The V call is TRBV20-1, the J call TRBJ1-4, with unresolved D. Trimming shortened V by 3 bases and J by 10 bases, and 12 bases separated the two germline ends. The germline V gene has CDR1 DFQATT and CDR2 SNEGSKA (reference sequence). The CDR3 spans 12 residues. The CDR3 is CSASPEAGKLFF. The CDR3 nucleotides are TGCAGTGCTAGTCCGGAGGCAGGAAAACTGTTTTTT.

The gene calls are TRBV2 and TRBJ1-2; 7 bases are shared with TRBD1. The CDR3 has 14 amino acids. The junction had 2 bases not matched to a gene; V was cut back by 0 bases and J by 4 bases. Germline V gene data show CDR1 as SNHLY and CDR2 as FYNNEI. This CDR3 reads CASSEARGLYGYTF. CDR3 bases: TGTGCCAGCAGTGAAGCGAGGGGGCTCTATGGCTACACCTTC.

The chain joins TRBV29-1 to TRBJ1-3; 10 bases line up with TRBD1. The CDR3 loop spans 15 amino acids. Per germline, CDR1 SQVTM and CDR2 ANQGSEA. J lost 0 bases, V lost 6 bases, and 5 bases had no gene match. The CDR3 region is CSVGDRGISGNTIYF. The CDR3 DNA reads as TGCAGCGTCGGGGACAGGGGCATCTCTGGAAACACCATATATTTT.

This clonotype has only one observation. The CDR3, as DNA: TGTGCCAGCAGTCCAACCCCCAGTGATACGCAGTATTTT. Its translation: CASSPTPSDTQYF. The chain uses TRBV7-9 and TRBJ2-3, with D hard to call. Trimming removed 6 bases at V and 6 bases at J, with 13 bases between. The CDR3 has 13 amino acids. Germline V lookup: CDR1 SEHNR, CDR2 FQNEAQ (reference sequence).

This clonotype turned up a few times. This chain uses TRBV25-1 with TRBJ1-1, with D perhaps TRBD1 (6 bases). The ends were cut back, 4 bases at V and 3 bases at J, with 15 bases in the middle. This CDR3 has 15 amino acids. The V gene's germline CDR1 is MGHDK and CDR2 SYGVNS. Written as DNA, the CDR3 is TGTGCCAGCAGTGGTTACAGGGAAGGGGACACTGAAGCTTTCTTT. It translates to CASSGYREGDTEAFF. Supplemented by reference TRBV25-1 and TRBJ1-1, the full variable domain reads EADIYQTPRYLVIGTGKKITLECSQTMGHDKMYWYQQDPGMELHLIHYSYGVNSTEKGDLSSESTVSRIRTEHFPLTLESARPSHTSQYLCASSGYREGDTEAFFGQGTRLTVV.

This clonotype was recorded a few times. The chain is built from TRBV10-3 and TRBJ2-7; perhaps TRBD2 as D (5 bases). This CDR3 has 13 amino acids. Trimming took off 6 bases at V and 6 bases at J, with 15 bases between the two ends. Germline CDR1 reads ENHRY; CDR2 reads SYGVKD. In DNA, the CDR3 is TGTGCCATCAGCGAACCGACTAAAACCGAGCAGTACTTC. Translation: CAISEPTKTEQYF.

On this clonotype itself: At one end the junction does not follow the germline gene, possibly because of a read error. V gene TRBV20-1 combines with J gene TRBJ2-1; 7 positions agree with TRBD1. Germline values: CDR1 DFQATT, CDR2 SNEGSKA (reference sequence). CDR3 size: 18 residues. DNA of the CDR3: TGCAGTGCACCCGGGACAGCCCTAGACCTGAGTTCCTACATTGAGCAGTTCTTC. Encoded protein: CSAPGTALDLSSYIEQFF.

This chain uses TRBV10-3 with TRBJ2-6; 7 bases match TRBD2. The ends lost 7 bases at V and 0 bases at J; junction bases unmatched: 0. CDR1 ENHRY and CDR2 SYGVKD come from the germline V gene. The CDR3 totals 14 residues. In DNA form, the CDR3 reads TGTGCCATCACGGGGGGCTCTGGGGCCAACGTCCTGACTTTC. This codes for CAITGGSGANVLTF.

The V call is TRBV6-1, the J call TRBJ2-7, with 7 bases matching TRBD2. V trimming: 3 bases; J trimming: 1 base; junction bases outside the gene matches: 6. Germline loops: CDR1 MNHNS, CDR2 SASEGT. CDR3 length: 15 residues. CDR3 residues: CASSDGPGGSYEQYF. As DNA, the CDR3 is TGTGCCAGCAGTGATGGGCCGGGGGGTTCCTACGAGCAGTACTTC.

V and J are TRBV5-1 and TRBJ2-3; 9 bases map to TRBD2. V dropped 5 bases and J dropped 3; count of bases not matched to a gene: 7. The germline CDR1 and CDR2 sequences are SGHRS and YFSETQ. The CDR3 totals 15 residues. As DNA, the CDR3 is TGCGCCAGCAGATTAGCGGGAGTTTGGACAGATACGCAGTATTTT. As protein: CASRLAGVWTDTQYF.

Of note for this clonotype: This could be a read error, since a much larger clone is one nucleotide away. The rearrangement links TRBV15 to TRBJ2-7; D possibly matches TRBD1 or TRBD2 (5 bases each). This CDR3 spans 14 amino acids. Germline CDR1 is LNHNV and CDR2 is YYDKDF (reference sequence). V shed 5 bases and J shed 2 bases, with 13 bases lying between them. The CDR3 protein is CATSGRGLAYEQYV. The DNA for the CDR3 is TGTGCCACCAGCGGCCGGGGCCTAGCCTACGAGCAGTACGTC.

This sequence joins TRBV2 and TRBJ2-5; D gene uncertain. V shed 1 base and J shed 5 bases, with 8 bases lying between them. CDR1 is SNHLY, CDR2 FYNNEI, per germline. This CDR3 spans 13 amino acids. The CDR3 coding sequence is TGTGCCAGCAGTGAAGAAGGGTGGGAGACCCAGTACTTC. It yields the protein CASSEEGWETQYF.

The gene calls are TRBV7-2 and TRBJ2-7, with TRBD1 matching 7 bases. Germline values: CDR1 SGHTA, CDR2 FQGNSA. J lost 2 bases, V lost 0 bases, and 4 bases had no gene match. The CDR3 consists of 15 residues. CDR3 DNA: TGTGCCAGCAGCTTAGCTACAGGGGTCGCCTACGAGCAGTACTTC. It translates to CASSLATGVAYEQYF.

With respect to this clonotype: The junction departs from the called germline gene at one end, perhaps through a read error. The chain joins TRBV7-6 to TRBJ1-4, with D uncertain. CDR3 length: 17 residues. Per germline, CDR1 SGHVS and CDR2 FNYEAQ. This CDR3 reads CASSVAASRFTNEQLFF. CDR3 nucleotides: TGTGCCAGCAGCGTCGCGGCAAGCAGGTTTACTAATGAACAACTGTTTTTT. Full variable domain (remainder filled in from reference TRBV7-6 and TRBJ1-4): GAGVSQSPRYKVTKRGQDVALRCDPISGHVSLYWYRQALGQGPEFLTYFNYEAQQDKSGLPNDRFSAERPEGSISTLTIQRTEQRDSAMYRCASSVAASRFTNEQLFFGSGTQLSVL.

The J gene is TRBJ2-1, the V gene TRBV24-1; 12 positions agree with TRBD2. The CDR3 has 13 amino acids. Trimming cost V 9 bases and J 8 bases; bases outside gene matches: 4. Germline CDR1 reads KGHDR; CDR2 reads SFDVKD. In DNA, the CDR3 is TGTGCCACCCGGGCTAGCGGGAGGGATGAGCAGTTCTTC. Its protein product is CATRASGRDEQFF.

This rearrangement joins TRBV20-1 to TRBJ2-5; D is uncertain. V lost 1 base, J lost 2 bases, and 2 bases lay in between. The CDR3 spans 11 residues. Germline V lookup: CDR1 DFQATT, CDR2 SNEGSKA (reference sequence). Here the CDR3 DNA reads TGCAGTGCTAGAGGGCAAGAGACCCAGTACTTC. This translates into CSARGQETQYF.

CDR3 nucleotides: TGTGCCAGCAGCTTCGGCGGGGGAGAACAAGAGACCCAGTACTTC. It encodes CASSFGGGEQETQYF. The J gene is TRBJ2-5, the V gene TRBV7-2; 7 bases are shared with TRBD2. The trim removed 3 bases at V and 2 bases at J, leaving 6 bases unmatched. The CDR3 runs 15 residues. Germline V lookup: CDR1 SGHTA, CDR2 FQGNSA.

This clonotype was observed at least ten times. The chain carries TRBV27 and TRBJ1-1; D not certain. The CDR3 contains 15 residues. V dropped 2 bases and J dropped 0 bases, with 10 bases sitting between them. CDR1 and CDR2 from the germline V gene are MNHEY and SMNVEV (reference sequence). CDR3 sequence (DNA): TGTGCCAGCAGTTTAGCTCGGGGTATGAACACTGAAGCTTTCTTT. Translated, it gives CASSLARGMNTEAFF.

J is TRBJ2-1 and V is TRBV2; the D gene could be TRBD1 or TRBD2 (6 bases each). Germline CDR1 reads SNHLY; CDR2 reads FYNNEI. The CDR3 is 13 residues long. V was pared by 8 bases and J by 9 bases, with 17 bases between. This chain's CDR3 is CASQRQGRSEQFF. CDR3 nucleotide sequence: TGTGCCAGCCAGCGGCAGGGGAGGTCTGAGCAGTTCTTC.

The table lists this clonotype with a count of one. The chain carries TRBV20-1 and TRBJ2-7; the D gene is possibly TRBD1 (6 bases). The CDR3 runs 13 residues. Germline lookup yields CDR1 DFQATT and CDR2 SNEGSKA (reference sequence). V was clipped by 1 base and J by 2 bases, with 9 bases between them. The CDR3 nucleotides are TGCAGTGCTAGAGTGGACAGAGCCTACGAGCAGTACTTC. It yields the protein CSARVDRAYEQYF.